This entry lists 11 T cell receptor beta chains sequenced from one sample in a study of T-cell reconstitution after alpha-beta-depleted transplantation in children. Construction of the TCRbeta library involved unique molecular identifiers. TCRdb analysed the PCR reads with MiXCR anew, one entry per CDR3 protein. The table includes over 200,000 distinct CDR3 sequences, around 9.6% detected once. The sequencing here drew on PBMCs from the stem cell graft donor, taken from the stem cell graft. The receptors were gathered from a human donor who donated a stem cell graft to a child with acute lymphoblastic leukemia.

At least ten counts were recorded for this clonotype. The rearrangement uses TRBV20-1 and TRBJ2-1; D possibly corresponds to TRBD2 (5 bases). Germline V lookup: CDR1 DFQATT, CDR2 SNEGSKA (reference sequence). This CDR3 has 11 residues. V lost 6 bases to trimming and J lost 12 bases, with 15 bases between them. CDR3 loop: CSADPGSGQFF. In DNA form, the CDR3 reads TGCAGTGCAGATCCGGGATCGGGGCAGTTCTTC.

This clonotype was counted at least ten times. This chain uses TRBV10-3 with TRBJ1-5, with D maybe TRBD1 (5 bases). V lost 2 bases to trimming and J lost 1 base, with 6 bases between them. The CDR3 consists of 14 residues. Germline-derived CDR1 and CDR2 are ENHRY and SYGVKD. The CDR3 DNA sequence: TGTGCCATCAGTGAGGGGGACAGCAATCAGCCCCAGCATTTT. Encoded protein: CAISEGDSNQPQHF.

This clonotype turned up a few times. The chain combines TRBV7-7 with TRBJ2-7; TRBD1 agrees at 7 bases. Germline values: CDR1 SSHAT, CDR2 FNYEAQ (reference sequence). There are 13 residues in the CDR3. V trimming: 4 bases; J trimming: 6 bases; junction bases outside the gene matches: 6. The CDR3 loop is CASSSTGWGEQYF. Written as DNA, the CDR3 is TGTGCCAGCAGCTCGACAGGGTGGGGCGAGCAGTACTTC.

The chain combines TRBV6-2 or TRBV6-3 with TRBJ2-7; 9 nucleotides match TRBD1. The CDR3 extends over 16 amino acids. Looked up from germline, CDR1 is MNHEY and CDR2 is SVGEGT. The trim removed 6 bases at V and 4 bases at J, leaving 13 bases unmatched. CDR3 protein: CASRDRTDRGLYEQYF. In DNA form, the CDR3 reads TGTGCCAGCAGAGACCGCACGGACAGGGGTTTGTACGAGCAGTACTTC.

CDR3 nucleotides: TGTGCCAGCAGCCCCGGGACAGGGTTGTTGCCTGAAGCTTTCTTT. Its protein is CASSPGTGLLPEAFF. The gene calls are TRBV5-8 and TRBJ1-1, with 9 nucleotides matching TRBD1. The CDR3 extends over 15 amino acids. V was clipped by 4 bases and J by 6 bases; unmatched bases: 10. CDR1 and CDR2 from the germline V gene are SGHTS and YDEGEE.

The V call is TRBV7-2, the J call TRBJ1-5; TRBD1 might be the D (5 bases). V shed 8 bases and J shed 6 bases, with 11 bases lying between them. From germline, CDR1 is SGHTA and CDR2 FQGNSA. The CDR3 extends over 12 amino acids. The CDR3 region has the DNA TGTGCCAGCGCGAGGGACGGTCAGCCCCAGCATTTT. This sequence encodes CASARDGQPQHF.

This clonotype was recorded many times. V gene TRBV6-1 combines with J gene TRBJ1-1; D possibly corresponds to TRBD1 (5 bases). Trimming stripped 5 bases from V and 1 base from J, with 11 bases between. Germline V gene data show CDR1 as MNHNS and CDR2 as SASEGT. The CDR3 extends over 14 amino acids. The CDR3 nucleotides are TGTGCCAGCAGTAAACAGGTGGGGAACACTGAAGCTTTCTTT. It yields the protein CASSKQVGNTEAFF.

This clonotype turned up a few times. The chain combines TRBV5-8 with TRBJ1-1; D call uncertain. Trimming left V 5 bases short and J 3 bases short, with 14 bases between. This CDR3 has 14 amino acids. Germline CDR1 and CDR2: SGHTS and YDEGEE. As DNA, the CDR3 is TGTGCCAGCAGTACGAGGAGGACGGACACTGAAGCTTTCTTT. Its translation: CASSTRRTDTEAFF. Supplemented by reference TRBV5-8 and TRBJ1-1, the full variable domain reads EAGVTQSPTHLIKTRGQQATLRCSPISGHTSVYWYQQALGLGLQFLLWYDEGEERNRGNFPPRFSGRQFPNYSSELNVNALELEDSALYLCASSTRRTDTEAFFGQGTRLTVV.

There are many counts of this clonotype. The chain joins TRBV5-1 to TRBJ1-4; D is possibly TRBD1 (5 bases). With 0 bases removed from V and 8 bases from J, the gap between germline ends came to 23 bases. The CDR3 covers 18 residues. Germline V gene data show CDR1 as SGHRS and CDR2 as YFSETQ. The CDR3 DNA is TGCGCCAGCAGCTTGGATACTGACAGAGGGGTATGGGGCGAAAAACTGTTTTTT. Amino acids: CASSLDTDRGVWGEKLFF. Drawing the rest from reference TRBV5-1 and TRBJ1-4, the complete variable domain is KAGVTQTPRYLIKTRGQQVTLSCSPISGHRSVSWYQQTPGQGLQFLFEYFSETQRNKGNFPGRFSGRQFSNSRSEMNVSTLELGDSALYLCASSLDTDRGVWGEKLFFGSGTQLSVL.

This clonotype has just a few counts. The CDR3 is CASSPVGMNTEAFF. For the CDR3, the DNA is TGTGCCAGCAGCCCGGTGGGGATGAACACTGAAGCTTTCTTT. The chain has TRBV11-2 and TRBJ1-1; D gene ambiguous. The germline V and J ends were trimmed by 5 bases and 0 bases, with 10 bases remaining between them. CDR1 and CDR2 from the germline V gene are SGHAT and FQNNGV. This CDR3 is built from 14 residues.

The rearrangement joins TRBV20-1 to TRBJ1-2; D not resolved. The length of the CDR3 is 13 residues. Germline V gene lookup returns CDR1 DFQATT and CDR2 SNEGSKA (reference sequence). The ends were cut back, 3 bases at V and 4 bases at J, with 12 bases in the middle. The CDR3 region is CSASLSGVYGYTF. The CDR3 DNA reads TGCAGTGCTAGCTTGTCAGGAGTCTATGGCTACACCTTC.